This is a list of T cell receptor beta chains from one sample in a study of blood T cell repertoires in COVID-19. Measured with immunoSEQ multiplex PCR; TCRdb has only the in-frame clones, and not every one. Found here are over 200,000 clones, around 79% of them singletons; the top ten hold 2.5% to 4%. Specimen: peripheral blood. Receptors were obtained from a woman of 80 years or more with acute or convalescent COVID-19. The CDR3 runs from the conserved cysteine through the conserved F or W. D genes are given only for firm matches. Not every row has a clone size; where given, it reads once, few, many or a size class.

TRBJ1-1,-,TRBV7-2,few,CASRGGALTEAFF,TGTGCCAGCAGGGGGGGGGCGCTCACTGAAGCTTTCTTT
TRBJ1-1,-,TRBV19,-,CASSIGAELMNTEAFF,TGTGCCAGTAGTATAGGGGCAGAGTTAATGAACACTGAAGCTTTCTTT
TRBJ2-7,TRBD1,TRBV29-1,-,CSVEGGGTGGSFGEQYF,TGCAGCGTTGAAGGCGGCGGGACAGGGGGCTCTTTCGGCGAGCAGTACTTC
TRBJ2-7,TRBD2,TRBV5-5,-,CASSLTGGEQYF,TGTGCCAGCAGCTTGACGGGGGGTGAGCAGTACTTC
TRBJ1-6,-,TRBV9,-,CASSVVGTSNSPLHF,TGTGCCAGCAGCGTAGTCGGGACAAGTAATTCACCCCTCCACTTT
TRBJ2-7,TRBD1,TRBV5-6,-,CASSFTTGTDTYEQYF,TGTGCCAGCAGCTTTACTACCGGGACAGACACCTACGAGCAGTACTTC
TRBJ2-1,TRBD2,TRBV6-5,-,CASSQASGGANEQFF,TGTGCCAGCAGCCAGGCCAGCGGGGGGGCCAATGAGCAGTTCTTC
TRBJ2-3,-,TRBV6-5,-,CASSPRDTQYF,TGTGCCAGCAGTCCCCGGGATACGCAGTATTTT
TRBJ1-2,TRBD1,TRBV10-3,-,CAITGTDTNYGYTF,TGTGCCATCACAGGGACAGACACTAACTATGGCTACACCTTC
TRBJ1-2,TRBD1,TRBV19,-,CASSMDRGLSYGYTF,TGTGCCAGTAGTATGGACAGGGGACTTAGTTATGGCTACACCTTC